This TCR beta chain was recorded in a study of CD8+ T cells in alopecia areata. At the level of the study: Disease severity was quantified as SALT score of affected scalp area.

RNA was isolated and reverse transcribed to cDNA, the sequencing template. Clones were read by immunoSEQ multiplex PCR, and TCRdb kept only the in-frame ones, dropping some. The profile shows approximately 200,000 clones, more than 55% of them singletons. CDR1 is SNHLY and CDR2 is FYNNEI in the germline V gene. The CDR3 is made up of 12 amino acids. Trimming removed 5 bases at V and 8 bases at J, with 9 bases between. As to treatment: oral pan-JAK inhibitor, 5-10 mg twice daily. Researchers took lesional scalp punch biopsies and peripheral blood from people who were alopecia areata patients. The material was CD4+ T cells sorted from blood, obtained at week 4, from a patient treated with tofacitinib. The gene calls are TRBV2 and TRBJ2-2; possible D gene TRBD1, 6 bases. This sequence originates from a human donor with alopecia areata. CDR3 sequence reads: CASSNRVGELFF. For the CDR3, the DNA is TGTGCCAGCAGTAACAGGGTGGGGGAGCTGTTTTTT. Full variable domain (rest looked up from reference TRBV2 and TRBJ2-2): EPEVTQTPSHQVTQMGQEVILRCVPISNHLYFYWYRQILGQKVEFLVSFYNNEISEKSEIFDDQFSVERPDGSNFTLKIRSTKLEDSAMYFCASSNRVGELFFGEGSRLTVL.